These 5 T cell receptor beta chains share one sample of origin, sequenced in a study of PD-1 and CTLA-4 blockade in melanoma. This table comes from immunoSEQ multiplex PCR, and its TCRdb copy is limited to in-frame clones, with some not included. This sample has about 31,000 clones, with around 93% found just once. This specimen consisted of CD8+ T cells from peripheral blood, obtained from a patient given anti-PD-1 treatment. These receptors were collected from a human donor with melanoma.

In its sample, this clone was seen once. The genes are TRBV11-2 and TRBJ1-4; D is undetermined. Germline values: CDR1 SGHAT, CDR2 FQNNGV. Trimming cost V 7 bases and J 7 bases, with 13 bases left between them. The CDR3 contains 13 residues. The CDR3 protein is CASTAGPGEKLFF. CDR3 sequence (DNA): TGTGCCAGCACGGCAGGTCCGGGTGAAAAACTGTTTTTT.

The chain carries TRBV7-9 and TRBJ2-7, with 7 bases that match TRBD1. This CDR3 spans 14 amino acids. Looked up from germline, CDR1 is SEHNR and CDR2 is FQNEAQ (reference sequence). The ends lost 5 bases at V and 0 bases at J; junction bases unmatched: 4. The CDR3 sequence is CASSLWDSSYEQYF. The CDR3 DNA is TGTGCCAGCAGCCTGTGGGACAGCTCCTACGAGCAGTACTTC.

V is TRBV5-1 and J is TRBJ2-7, with D perhaps being TRBD1 or TRBD2 (6 bases each). From germline, CDR1 is SGHRS and CDR2 YFSETQ. The germline V and J ends were trimmed by 0 bases and 2 bases, with 12 bases remaining between them. The CDR3 covers 15 residues. CDR3 DNA: TGCGCCAGCAGCTTGGTGACAGGAGGGACCTACGAGCAGTACTTC. It yields the protein CASSLVTGGTYEQYF.

The chain is built from TRBV7-3 and TRBJ2-1, with D maybe TRBD2 (5 bases). The length of the CDR3 is 14 residues. CDR1 is SGHTA and CDR2 is FQGTGA in the germline V gene. Trimming took 1 base from V and 10 from J, leaving 14 bases between them. CDR3 DNA: TGTGCCAGCAGCTTAAAATCGACCCCGGGAGAGCAGTTCTTC. As protein: CASSLKSTPGEQFF.

This clone was counted a few times. V usage is TRBV19 and J usage is TRBJ1-5; 10 bases map to TRBD1. The germline V gene has CDR1 LNHDA and CDR2 SQIVND (reference sequence). The ends lost 3 bases at V and 6 bases at J; junction bases unmatched: 11. The CDR3 runs to 17 residues. CDR3 bases: TGTGCCAGTAGTATCAAGCAAAGGACAGGGGGTGTTCAGCCCCAGCATTTT. It yields the protein CASSIKQRTGGVQPQHF. Based on the CDR3 plus reference TRBV19 and TRBJ1-5, the full variable domain is DGGITQSPKYLFRKEGQNVTLSCEQNLNHDAMYWYRQDPGQGLRLIYYSQIVNDFQKGDIAEGYSVSREKKESFPLTVTSAQKNPTAFYLCASSIKQRTGGVQPQHFGDGTRLSIL.